This T cell receptor beta chain emerged from a study of human T cells and chemical hapten exposure. Source study methods: TCRs per sample had a median of around 98,000 and ranged from about 23,224 to 700,000. In TCRdb, the RACE reads were re-called with MiXCR into one record per CDR3 protein. The V and J calls were not made by the authors but by TCRdb's processing. This repertoire shows about 62,000 distinct CDR3 sequences, roughly 6.7% found once; its top ten account for around 1.6%. Time point: pre-sensitization, week 0. Noted treatment: therapeutic diphenylcyclopropenone sensitization with weekly scalp DPC. Blood was collected ahead of every patch test applied. Ten or more counts support this clonotype. The source was whole blood, collected in connection with sensitization to the hapten diphenylcyclopropenone (DPC). The receptor was isolated from a woman aged 25 to 39 with alopecia areata. Some clones in this sample may be carry-over from other donors' samples.

This chain's CDR3 is CASSYSFQGGGYTF. In nucleotides, the CDR3 is TGTGCCAGCAGTTACTCGTTCCAGGGGGGCGGCTACACCTTC. The V and J genes are TRBV6-2 or TRBV6-3 and TRBJ1-2; TRBD1 matches at 7 bases. This CDR3 has 14 amino acids. CDR1 is MNHEY and CDR2 is SVGEGT in the germline V gene. J lost 8 bases, V lost 0 bases, and 6 bases had no gene match.